This TCR beta chain appears in the sequencing data of a study of OX40 agonist ivuxolimab in advanced cancers. The wider study: It was permissible to have had prior anti-PD-1, anti-PD-L1 or anti-CTLA-4 therapy, and 40% had some. General study findings and limits: Patients who responded partially at 0.1-3.0 mg/kg showed clonal expansion ranking among the lowest. Both blood CD4+ and CD8+ T cells showed clonal growth by week 6 at 0.1 to 3.0 mg/kg.

The repertoire was sequenced with immunoSEQ multiplex PCR; TCRdb's copy has only in-frame clones and lacks some. This sample has 55,000 to 75,000 clones, with around four fifths found just once. CDR1 and CDR2 from the germline V gene are MDHEN and SYDVKM. After removal of 5 bases from V and 1 base from J, the junction contained 12 bases not matched to a gene. CDR3 length equals 17 residues. Worth noting for this clone: Its antigen remains unknown.

The chain links TRBV28 to TRBJ1-1; 8 bases map to TRBD1. This receptor was obtained from an adult with an advanced solid tumor such as melanoma, head and neck, liver or kidney cancer. Sequencing used CD4+ or CD8+ T cells sorted from blood, obtained in a trial of the OX40 agonist ivuxolimab. CDR3 protein: CASSVPDRVGKNTEAFF. The CDR3 region has the DNA TGTGCCAGCAGTGTCCCGGACAGGGTAGGGAAGAACACTGAAGCTTTCTTT. Using reference TRBV28 and TRBJ1-1 for the parts outside the CDR3, the full variable domain is DVKVTQSSRYLVKRTGEKVFLECVQDMDHENMFWYRQDPGLGLRLIYFSYDVKMKEKGDIPEGYSVSREKKERFSLILESASTNQTSMYLCASSVPDRVGKNTEAFFGQGTRLTVV.